The 25 T cell receptor beta chains in this list originate from one sample, sequenced in a study of breast tumors, draining lymph nodes, adjacent tissues. The lymph nodes were axillary draining lymph nodes from breast cancer patients. TCRdb used MiXCR to reprocess the multiplex PCR reads, holding one entry per CDR3 protein. The profile covers 150,000 to 200,000 distinct CDR3 sequences, with over 25% appearing a single time and around 4.5% taken by the ten largest. The sample taken for sequencing was axillary lymph node tissue. All receptors come from a female donor with breast cancer. Some clones in this sample may be carry-over from other donors' samples.

This clonotype was counted at least ten times. This chain uses TRBV2 with TRBJ2-1; D assignment may be TRBD1 or TRBD2 (5 bases each). V shed 6 bases and J shed 7 bases, with 16 bases lying between them. The CDR3 spans 14 residues. Per the germline V gene, CDR1 is SNHLY and CDR2 is FYNNEI. Here the CDR3 DNA reads TGTGCCAGCAGGAAAGGGGACCTCGGTAATGAGCAGTTCTTC. Translation gives CASRKGDLGNEQFF.

The DNA for the CDR3 is TGTGCCAGTAGTATTGGTGGGGCAGCCAATTCACCCCTCCACTTT. Residues: CASSIGGAANSPLHF. This chain joins TRBV19 and TRBJ1-6; TRBD1 is a possible D gene (5 bases). Germline loops: CDR1 LNHDA, CDR2 SQIVND (reference sequence). The germline V and J ends were trimmed by 3 bases and 7 bases, with 13 bases remaining between them. There are 15 residues in the CDR3.

This clonotype was seen many times. The J gene is TRBJ2-2, the V gene TRBV7-3; D is possibly TRBD1 or TRBD2 (5 bases each). The CDR3 runs to 15 residues. Germline CDR1 and CDR2: SGHTA and FQGTGA. The V gene lost 2 bases and the J gene lost 4 bases, with 11 bases spanning the gap. CDR3 residues: CASSLRSGGTGELFF. The CDR3 DNA reads TGTGCCAGCAGCTTACGGTCTGGGGGCACCGGGGAGCTGTTTTTT. The whole variable domain, filled in from reference TRBV7-3 and TRBJ2-2, reads GAGVSQTPSNKVTEKGKYVELRCDPISGHTALYWYRQSLGQGPEFLIYFQGTGAADDSGLPNDRFFAVRPEGSVSTLKIQRTERGDSAVYLCASSLRSGGTGELFFGEGSRLTVL.

This clonotype showed up many times. The gene calls are TRBV18 and TRBJ2-7; D tentatively fits TRBD1 or TRBD2 (5 bases each). The CDR3 is 15 amino acids. V gave up 4 bases and J gave up 5 bases, with 18 bases separating them. The germline CDR1 and CDR2 sequences are KGHSH and LQKENI. DNA of the CDR3: TGTGCCAGCTCACTTGCCGGGACGAAGGCAAACGAGCAGTACTTC. Its translation is CASSLAGTKANEQYF.

The chain couples TRBV20-1 to TRBJ2-7; 12 bases line up with TRBD2. J lost 6 bases, V lost 3 bases, and 15 bases had no gene match. This CDR3 has 17 residues. Looked up from germline, CDR1 is DFQATT and CDR2 is SNEGSKA (reference sequence). The CDR3 DNA follows: TGCAGTGCTAGTGGGACTAGCGGGCGGGTGGGGCTCAGCGAGCAGTACTTC. Protein sequence: CSASGTSGRVGLSEQYF.

The chain uses TRBV25-1 and TRBJ1-6; possible D gene TRBD1, 5 bases. This CDR3 comprises 15 residues. Germline V CDR1 and CDR2: MGHDK, SYGVNS. Trimming cost V 7 bases and J 7 bases, with 17 bases left between them. The CDR3 DNA reads as TGTGCCAGCACCCATGGGACCGTCAGGAATTCACCCCTCCACTTT. Its translation: CASTHGTVRNSPLHF.

This clonotype has a count of ten or more. The chain is built from TRBV18 and TRBJ1-3; D not resolved. This CDR3 contains 14 residues. Between the trimmed V and J ends, which lost 1 base and 3 bases, there was a span of 7 bases. CDR1 is KGHSH and CDR2 is LQKENI in the germline V gene. The CDR3 reads CASSPQGFGNTIYF. The CDR3 nucleotides are TGTGCCAGCTCACCACAAGGTTTTGGAAACACCATATATTTT.

This clonotype was counted at least ten times. The rearrangement joins TRBV13 to TRBJ2-7, with 8 bases that match TRBD2. CDR3 length: 16 amino acids. The V and J ends lost 4 bases and 0 bases, in that order; junction bases with no gene match: 8. Per the germline V gene, CDR1 is PRHDT and CDR2 is FYEKMQ (reference sequence). The CDR3 DNA reads TGTGCCAGCAGCTCCATGGGTAGCGGGGCCTCCTACGAGCAGTACTTC. Amino acid sequence: CASSSMGSGASYEQYF.

This clonotype was seen ten or more times. This chain joins TRBV7-9 and TRBJ2-1; TRBD1 aligns across 11 bases. Trimming cost V 5 bases and J 6 bases; bases outside gene matches: 9. CDR1 and CDR2 from the germline V gene are SEHNR and FQNEAQ (reference sequence). The CDR3 is 16 residues long. CDR3 sequence reads: CASSPWEGQGVNEQFF. Written as DNA, the CDR3 is TGTGCCAGCAGCCCGTGGGAGGGACAGGGGGTCAATGAGCAGTTCTTC.

This clonotype appeared many times. The rearrangement joins TRBV24-1 to TRBJ2-7; D is possibly TRBD2 (5 bases). The germline gives CDR1 KGHDR, CDR2 SFDVKD. V was pared by 5 bases and J by 3 bases, with 7 bases between. The CDR3 spans 12 residues. CDR3 in amino acids: CATSAAGYEQYF. The CDR3 nucleotides are TGTGCCACCAGTGCCGCGGGCTACGAGCAGTACTTC.

The sample holds a few counts of this clonotype. J is TRBJ2-6 and V is TRBV5-4; 7 nucleotides agree with TRBD2. Germline CDR1 is SGHNT and CDR2 is YYREEE (reference sequence). The CDR3 spans 17 residues. The trim removed 3 bases at V and 4 bases at J, leaving 10 bases unmatched. CDR3 region: CASSSRAGRAGANVLTF. The CDR3 coding sequence is TGTGCCAGCAGCTCCCGGGCAGGGAGGGCCGGGGCCAACGTCCTGACTTTC.

The chain is built from TRBV7-2 and TRBJ2-5, with TRBD2 identical over 10 bases. The germline V gene encodes CDR1 SGHTA and CDR2 FQGNSA. The ends lost 4 bases at V and 1 base at J; junction bases unmatched: 6. This CDR3 comprises 16 residues. The CDR3 nucleotides read TGTGCCAGCAGCTCCGATACTAGCGGGACCCAAGAGACCCAGTACTTC. Its protein is CASSSDTSGTQETQYF.

This clonotype has a count of ten or more. CDR3: CASSMAGPNQPQHF. In DNA form, the CDR3 reads TGTGCCAGTAGTATGGCGGGGCCCAATCAGCCCCAGCATTTT. V and J are TRBV19 and TRBJ1-5, with TRBD1 as a possible D gene (5 bases). The CDR3 consists of 14 residues. The germline CDR1 and CDR2 sequences are LNHDA and SQIVND (reference sequence). V lost 3 bases, J lost 3 bases, and 9 bases lay in between.

This clonotype showed up many times. The chain has TRBV20-1 and TRBJ2-7; 11 nucleotides align to TRBD2. The CDR3 sequence is 14 residues long. In germline, CDR1 is DFQATT, CDR2 SNEGSKA (reference sequence). Unmatched junction bases numbered 3, after V lost 3 bases and J lost 2 bases. As DNA, the CDR3 is TGCAGTGCTAGGGCTAGCGGGGGGCCCTACGAGCAGTACTTC. Its translation is CSARASGGPYEQYF.

This rearrangement joins TRBV11-2 to TRBJ1-3; D remains unclear. CDR3 length equals 14 residues. From germline, CDR1 is SGHAT and CDR2 FQNNGV. V gave up 4 bases and J gave up 14 bases, with 21 bases separating them. CDR3 sequence reads: CASSSLRGGNTVYF. CDR3 in DNA: TGTGCCAGCAGCTCCCTGAGAGGAGGAAATACCGTATATTTT.

This clonotype was picked up many times. The CDR3 nucleotides read TGTGCCAGCACCGAACCACCCACCCAGGGCAATCAGCCCCAGCATTTT. Translating gives CASTEPPTQGNQPQHF. This rearrangement joins TRBV7-9 to TRBJ1-5; D ambiguous. The CDR3 covers 16 residues. Between the trimmed V and J ends, which lost 7 bases and 2 bases, there was a span of 18 bases. Germline V CDR1 and CDR2: SEHNR, FQNEAQ (reference sequence).

The rearrangement links TRBV2 to TRBJ2-3; unclear D gene. Trimming shortened V by 7 bases and J by 11 bases, and 16 bases separated the two germline ends. CDR1 is SNHLY and CDR2 is FYNNEI in the germline V gene. The CDR3 is made up of 12 amino acids. DNA of the CDR3: TGTGCCAGCAATGATCCCCCCCTGAGGCAGTATTTT. Its protein is CASNDPPLRQYF. The variable domain in full, completed from reference TRBV2 and TRBJ2-3, reads EPEVTQTPSHQVTQMGQEVILRCVPISNHLYFYWYRQILGQKVEFLVSFYNNEISEKSEIFDDQFSVERPDGSNFTLKIRSTKLEDSAMYFCASNDPPLRQYFGPGTRLTVL.

There are many counts of this clonotype. Here the CDR3 reads CASAGQQGSVTDTQYF. The CDR3 nucleotides read TGTGCCAGCGCGGGACAACAGGGTTCCGTTACAGATACGCAGTATTTT. The chain links TRBV2 to TRBJ2-3, with D possibly being TRBD1 or TRBD2 (6 bases each). Germline V CDR1 and CDR2: SNHLY, FYNNEI. V gave up 8 bases and J gave up 3 bases, with 21 bases separating them. CDR3 length equals 16 residues.

This clonotype was seen many times. V and J are TRBV4-2 and TRBJ2-5; D gene uncertain. The CDR3 is made up of 14 amino acids. Trimming took 0 bases from V and 2 from J, leaving 7 bases between them. Germline V gene data show CDR1 as LGHNA and CDR2 as YNFKEQ. The CDR3, as DNA: TGTGCCAGCAGCCAAGATTGGCGACAAGAGACCCAGTACTTC. This translates into CASSQDWRQETQYF.

This clonotype was found many times. The chain recombines TRBV3-1 with TRBJ2-7; D not certain. Per the germline V gene, CDR1 is LGHDT and CDR2 is YNNKEL (reference sequence). CDR3 length: 15 amino acids. The germline V and J ends were trimmed by 0 bases and 8 bases, with 17 bases remaining between them. Here the CDR3 reads CASSQDWHPSAQQYF. DNA of the CDR3: TGTGCCAGCAGCCAAGATTGGCACCCCTCAGCACAGCAGTACTTC.

The chain recombines TRBV28 with TRBJ2-3; D might be TRBD1 or TRBD2, each matching 6 bases. Germline V gene data show CDR1 as MDHEN and CDR2 as SYDVKM. This CDR3 is built from 16 residues. V dropped 6 bases and J dropped 3 bases, with 19 bases sitting between them. The CDR3 nucleotides are TGTGCCAGCAGCGCATCCGGGGGCGGGAAAACAGATACGCAGTATTTT. As protein: CASSASGGGKTDTQYF. The full variable domain, in which reference TRBV28 and TRBJ2-3 provide the parts outside the CDR3, is DVKVTQSSRYLVKRTGEKVFLECVQDMDHENMFWYRQDPGLGLRLIYFSYDVKMKEKGDIPEGYSVSREKKERFSLILESASTNQTSMYLCASSASGGGKTDTQYFGPGTRLTVL.

This clonotype was picked up many times. The CDR3 is CATSRVLAGEVSSYNEQFF. CDR3 DNA: TGTGCCACCAGCAGAGTGCTAGCGGGAGAAGTCAGCTCCTACAATGAGCAGTTCTTC. The chain joins TRBV15 to TRBJ2-1, with 10 bases matching TRBD2. Germline V gene lookup returns CDR1 LNHNV and CDR2 YYDKDF (reference sequence). This CDR3 has 19 amino acids. Losses at the gene ends were 1 base for V and 0 bases for J; bases not matched to a gene: 9.

The sample holds many counts of this clonotype. The V call is TRBV7-9, the J call TRBJ1-4; D ambiguous. Trimming pared 4 bases from V and 4 bases from J, leaving 4 bases between. CDR1 and CDR2 (germline): SEHNR, FQNEAQ (reference sequence). The CDR3 totals 12 residues. The chain's CDR3 is CASSSGNEKLFF. CDR3 bases: TGTGCCAGCAGCTCTGGTAATGAAAAACTGTTTTTT. The whole variable domain, remainder taken from reference TRBV7-9 and TRBJ1-4, is DTGVSQNPRHKITKRGQNVTFRCDPISEHNRLYWYRQTLGQGPEFLTYFQNEAQLEKSRLLSDRFSAERPKGSFSTLEIQRTEQGDSAMYLCASSSGNEKLFFGSGTQLSVL.

At least ten counts were recorded for this clonotype. The V gene is TRBV11-2, the J gene TRBJ2-1, with 7 bases matching TRBD2. Germline trimming cut 2 bases from V and 6 bases from J; bases unmatched to any gene: 13. The CDR3 runs 17 residues. Germline V gene sequence: CDR1 SGHAT, CDR2 FQNNGV. This chain's CDR3 is CASSLRSSSGRLNEQFF. The CDR3 DNA sequence: TGTGCCAGCAGCTTAAGGAGTAGTAGCGGGCGTCTCAATGAGCAGTTCTTC.

This clonotype was recorded at least ten times. Mismatch with germline at one junction end may stem from a read error. The chain couples TRBV30 to TRBJ1-2; 7 nucleotides align to TRBD1. Per germline, CDR1 GTSNPN and CDR2 SVGIG (reference sequence). The CDR3 has 8 residues. Here the CDR3 DNA reads TGTGCCTCAGGGGGGGGACGGTTC. As protein: CASGGGRF.